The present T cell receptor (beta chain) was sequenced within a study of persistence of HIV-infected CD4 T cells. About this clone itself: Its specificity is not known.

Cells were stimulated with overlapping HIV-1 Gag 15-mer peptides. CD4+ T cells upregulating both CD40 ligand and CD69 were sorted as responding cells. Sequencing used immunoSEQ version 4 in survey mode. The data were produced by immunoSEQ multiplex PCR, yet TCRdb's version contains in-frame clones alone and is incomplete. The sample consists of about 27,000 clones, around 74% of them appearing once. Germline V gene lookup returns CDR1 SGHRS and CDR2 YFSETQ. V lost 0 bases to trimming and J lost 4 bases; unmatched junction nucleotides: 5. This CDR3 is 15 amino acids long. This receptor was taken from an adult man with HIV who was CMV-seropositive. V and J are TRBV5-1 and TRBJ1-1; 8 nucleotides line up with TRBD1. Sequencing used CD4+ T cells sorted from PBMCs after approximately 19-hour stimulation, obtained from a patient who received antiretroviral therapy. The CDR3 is CASSLGRGQVTEAFF. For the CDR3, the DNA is TGCGCCAGCAGCTTGGGCCGGGGACAGGTCACTGAAGCTTTCTTT.